These 9 T cell receptor beta chains originate from one sample sequenced in a study of T cells in localized non-small cell lung cancer. Produced via immunoSEQ multiplex PCR; TCRdb's table is partial and in-frame only. This sample has 32,000 or so clones; roughly nine tenths occur once, and the top ten carry around 4.1%. The sample in question was peripheral blood, obtained before any cancer treatment. These receptors were obtained from a man between 40 and 70 years old with stage I lung adenocarcinoma.

The CDR3 reads CASSPQPEETQYF. CDR3 sequence (DNA): TGCGCCAGCAGCCCACAGCCGGAAGAGACCCAGTACTTC. The J gene is TRBJ2-5, the V gene TRBV5-1; D unresolved. V lost 4 bases, J lost 3 bases, and 10 bases lay in between. Germline V gene data show CDR1 as SGHRS and CDR2 as YFSETQ. This CDR3 region has 13 residues.

V usage is TRBV7-8 and J usage is TRBJ1-1; weak D call: TRBD1 (6 bases). The length of the CDR3 is 14 residues. V was cut by 5 bases and J by 4 bases, with 14 bases left in between. Germline CDR1 and CDR2: SGHVS and FQNEAQ. CDR3 in amino acids: CASSPPGGSTEAFF. The DNA for the CDR3 is TGTGCCAGCAGCCCTCCGGGGGGCAGCACTGAAGCTTTCTTT.

V and J are TRBV5-5 and TRBJ1-1; 7 nucleotides line up with TRBD1. The V gene's germline CDR1 is SGHKS and CDR2 YYEKEE (reference sequence). The CDR3 extends over 14 amino acids. V was clipped by 3 bases and J by 4 bases; unmatched bases: 6. This CDR3 reads CASSSPGQTTEAFF. The CDR3 nucleotides read TGTGCCAGCAGCTCTCCGGGACAGACCACTGAAGCTTTCTTT.

The chain combines TRBV6-1 with TRBJ2-3; D perhaps matches TRBD1 (6 bases). Between the trimmed V and J ends, which lost 4 bases and 3 bases, there was a span of 17 bases. CDR1 is MNHNS, CDR2 SASEGT, per germline. The CDR3 extends over 16 amino acids. CDR3 protein: CASSAGWGRWTDTQYF. The CDR3 DNA is TGTGCCAGCAGTGCTGGGTGGGGGCGATGGACAGATACGCAGTATTTT.

This clone occurred once. The rearrangement links TRBV7-9 to TRBJ1-1, with D hard to call. This CDR3 contains 13 residues. Germline V gives CDR1 SEHNR, CDR2 FQNEAQ (reference sequence). The V end was cut by 2 bases, the J end by 1 base, with 5 bases between. As DNA, the CDR3 is TGTGCCAGCAGCTTAAAACAGAACACTGAAGCTTTCTTT. This codes for CASSLKQNTEAFF.

The V gene is TRBV30, the J gene TRBJ2-6; tentatively, D is TRBD2 (5 bases). V was trimmed by 3 bases and J by 1 base, leaving 16 bases between them. This CDR3 has 17 residues. Germline-derived CDR1 and CDR2 are GTSNPN and SVGIG (reference sequence). CDR3 loop: CAWRSPGRGSGANVLTF. DNA of the CDR3: TGTGCCTGGAGAAGTCCGGGGAGAGGGTCTGGGGCCAACGTCCTGACTTTC.

This chain uses TRBV2 with TRBJ1-1; no definite D call. Per germline, CDR1 SNHLY and CDR2 FYNNEI. V shed 5 bases and J shed 11 bases, with 12 bases lying between them. The CDR3 runs 11 residues. CDR3 coding DNA: TGTGCCAGCAGTCCTTATGTCGGGGCTTTCTTT. This codes for CASSPYVGAFF.

V is TRBV7-8 and J is TRBJ2-7, with D possibly TRBD2 on 6 matching bases. The V gene lost 4 bases and the J gene lost 2 bases, with 15 bases spanning the gap. The CDR3 is 15 amino acids. Germline CDR1 and CDR2: SGHVS and FQNEAQ. In DNA form, the CDR3 reads TGTGCCAGCAGCTCAATGGGACTGACCGCCTACGAGCAGTACTTC. It codes for CASSSMGLTAYEQYF. The whole variable domain, filled in from reference TRBV7-8 and TRBJ2-7, reads GAGVSQSPRYKVAKRGQDVALRCDPISGHVSLFWYQQALGQGPEFLTYFQNEAQLDKSGLPSDRFFAERPEGSVSTLKIQRTQQEDSAVYLCASSSMGLTAYEQYFGPGTRLTVT.

The chain uses TRBV7-9 and TRBJ1-1, with a weak D call TRBD1 (5 bases). Germline V lookup: CDR1 SEHNR, CDR2 FQNEAQ (reference sequence). V lost 5 bases to trimming and J lost 1 base, with 11 bases between them. The CDR3 length is 14 residues. CDR3: CASSLLTGNTEAFF. Written as DNA, the CDR3 is TGTGCCAGCAGCCTTCTTACAGGGAACACTGAAGCTTTCTTT.